These 16 T cell receptor beta chains share one sample of origin, sequenced in a study of vaccination and CD4 T cells after COVID-19 (dated by TCRdb to between 2022 and 2023). Their antigens are not known. Taken with the paper, the label for treatment or condition translates to: 10-day PBMC culture with coronavirus spike peptide pools or control peptides (ViraFEST assay). Library method: PCR. These reads were obtained on an Illumina iSeq 100. DNA from cultured CD4+ T cells was subjected to TCR sequencing with the Oncomine TCR Beta short-read assay at the Johns Hopkins FTIC core. TCRdb applied fastp at Q25 and MiXCR to the public reads, then kept only in-frame beta chains. Identical CDR3 protein sequences are pooled into one entry, listed with their most common genes and DNA. Recorded for this sample are 21,000 or so distinct CDR3 sequences; about 45% of them occurred a single time. The ten top clones hold roughly 4.6% of the sample.

The material sequenced was CD4+ T cells from blood, cultured in vitro. These receptor sequences come from a human donor who had recovered from COVID-19.

The chain recombines TRBV27 with TRBJ2-7; no clear D gene. The germline gives CDR1 MNHEY, CDR2 SMNVEV (reference sequence). This CDR3 spans 13 amino acids. V lost 3 bases and J 2 bases, leaving 8 bases between the germline ends. DNA for the CDR3: TGTGCCAGCAGTTTTTCCTCTACCTACGAGCAGTACTTC. This sequence encodes CASSFSSTYEQYF.

The chain carries TRBV20-1 and TRBJ2-1, with D hard to call. V dropped 3 bases and J dropped 6 bases, with 15 bases sitting between them. Germline-derived CDR1 and CDR2 are DFQATT and SNEGSKA (reference sequence). This CDR3 is built from 14 residues. The CDR3 loop reads CSASAVTLGNEQFF. CDR3 DNA sequence: TGCAGTGCTAGTGCGGTGACCCTGGGCAATGAGCAGTTCTTC.

Concerning this clonotype itself: At one end the junction does not follow the germline gene, possibly because of a read error. The V and J genes are TRBV30 and TRBJ2-1, with 12 bases identical to TRBD2. Germline CDR1 is GTSNPN and CDR2 is SVGIG (reference sequence). The CDR3 contains 11 residues. The DNA of the CDR3 is TGTGCCTGGACTAGCGGGGGGGCAAGGCTATTC. This encodes CAWTSGGARLF.

V is TRBV7-2 and J is TRBJ1-6; D call uncertain. This CDR3 has 12 residues. V gave up 4 bases and J gave up 2 bases, with 0 bases separating them. The germline gives CDR1 SGHTA, CDR2 FQGNSA. The CDR3 here is CASSSYNSPLHF. The DNA of the CDR3 is TGTGCCAGCAGCTCCTATAATTCACCCCTCCACTTT.

This sequence joins TRBV2 and TRBJ2-1; D is tentatively TRBD1 or TRBD2 (5 bases each). Germline values: CDR1 SNHLY, CDR2 FYNNEI. There are 14 residues in the CDR3. Trimming left V 8 bases short and J 1 base short, with 12 bases between. CDR3 bases: TGTGCCAGCGCCTGGGACGCATCCTACAATGAGCAGTTCTTC. Residues: CASAWDASYNEQFF.

V gene TRBV30 combines with J gene TRBJ1-1, with no clear D. The CDR3 covers 14 residues. The germline V gene has CDR1 GTSNPN and CDR2 SVGIG (reference sequence). Trimming stripped 0 bases from V and 11 bases from J, with 19 bases between. The CDR3 DNA reads TGTGCCTGGAGTGTAATGGCGGTGACCCCCTCTGCTTTCTTT. It specifies CAWSVMAVTPSAFF.

Only a few counts were recorded for this clonotype. The chain is built from TRBV6-2 or TRBV6-3 and TRBJ2-7; D is unclear. The V and J ends lost 1 base and 5 bases respectively, with 3 bases between them. This CDR3 region has 11 residues. CDR1 is MNHEY, CDR2 SVGEGT, per germline. In DNA, the CDR3 is TGTGCCAGCAGTTACTTCGACGAGCAGTACTTC. Protein: CASSYFDEQYF.

This clonotype occurred a few times. The rearrangement joins TRBV7-3 to TRBJ1-2; D is ambiguous. The CDR3 length is 14 residues. CDR1 SGHTA and CDR2 FQGTGA come from the germline V gene. V lost 5 bases and J 2 bases, leaving 12 bases between the germline ends. DNA of the CDR3: TGTGCCAGCAGCCCAGAGGCCAGAAACTATGGCTACACCTTC. It codes for CASSPEARNYGYTF.

V is TRBV20-1 and J is TRBJ2-7; 9 bases are a match to TRBD1. Germline-derived CDR1 and CDR2 are DFQATT and SNEGSKA (reference sequence). With 5 bases clipped from V and 3 bases from J, the junction kept 11 bases outside the gene matches. The CDR3 is 15 residues long. The CDR3 loop is CSAGRTGAMYYEQYF. In DNA form, the CDR3 reads TGCAGTGCTGGAAGGACAGGGGCAATGTACTACGAGCAGTACTTC.

This clonotype was seen a few times. CDR3 sequence: CASSYGLSGETQYF. DNA of the CDR3: TGTGCCAGCAGTTACGGTCTGAGCGGAGAGACCCAGTACTTC. The chain recombines TRBV6-5 with TRBJ2-5, with TRBD2 as a possible D gene (5 bases). Per the germline V gene, CDR1 is MNHEY and CDR2 is SVGAGI. V dropped 2 bases and J dropped 4 bases, with 11 bases sitting between them. CDR3 length: 14 amino acids.

The rearrangement links TRBV10-3 to TRBJ2-5; D remains unclear. CDR3 length: 14 residues. Trimming took off 2 bases at V and 2 bases at J, with 9 bases between the two ends. The germline gives CDR1 ENHRY, CDR2 SYGVKD. The CDR3 reads CAISERGYQETQYF. The CDR3 bases are TGTGCCATCAGTGAGCGCGGATATCAAGAGACCCAGTACTTC.

The chain links TRBV11-2 to TRBJ1-2; 7 positions agree with TRBD1. The CDR3 covers 15 residues. Looked up from germline, CDR1 is SGHAT and CDR2 is FQNNGV. Losses at the gene ends were 4 bases for V and 2 bases for J; bases not matched to a gene: 7. The CDR3 DNA reads TGTGCCAGCAGCTCCGGGACAGAACGAAACTATGGCTACACCTTC. This translates into CASSSGTERNYGYTF. Variable domain in full (rest from reference TRBV11-2 and TRBJ1-2): EAGVAQSPRYKIIEKRQSVAFWCNPISGHATLYWYQQILGQGPKLLIQFQNNGVVDDSQLPKDRFSAERLKGVDSTLKIQPAKLEDSAVYLCASSSGTERNYGYTFGSGTRLTVV.

The genes are TRBV27 and TRBJ2-5; 7 nucleotides agree with TRBD2. The CDR3 totals 14 residues. CDR1 is MNHEY, CDR2 SMNVEV, per germline (reference sequence). Unmatched junction bases numbered 7, after V lost 4 bases and J lost 5 bases. The chain's CDR3 is CASSWSGMGETQYF. Here the CDR3 DNA reads TGTGCCAGCAGTTGGAGCGGGATGGGCGAGACCCAGTACTTC.

The chain recombines TRBV7-9 with TRBJ1-1; D not certain. This CDR3 is built from 13 residues. CDR1 and CDR2 from the germline V gene are SEHNR and FQNEAQ (reference sequence). V lost 1 base and J 5 bases, leaving 8 bases between the germline ends. The CDR3 DNA reads TGTGCCAGCAGCTTAGAAGTTCTTACTGAAGCTTTCTTT. Its translation is CASSLEVLTEAFF.

The V call is TRBV7-9, the J call TRBJ1-5, with a weak D call TRBD1 (6 bases). The CDR3 runs to 16 residues. V dropped 2 bases and J dropped 7 bases, with 18 bases sitting between them. Looked up from germline, CDR1 is SEHNR and CDR2 is FQNEAQ (reference sequence). The CDR3 nucleotides are TGTGCCAGCAGCTTATGGTCTCGGCAGGGACAACAGCCCCAGCATTTT. Residues: CASSLWSRQGQQPQHF.

The chain couples TRBV11-2 to TRBJ1-1, with TRBD1 as a possible D gene (5 bases). The germline V and J ends were trimmed by 4 bases and 11 bases, with 20 bases remaining between them. The CDR3 length is 14 residues. Germline CDR1 is SGHAT and CDR2 is FQNNGV. The CDR3 bases are TGTGCCAGCAGCTCCTCTGGGACCGCCCTGGGGGCTTTCTTT. It codes for CASSSSGTALGAFF.